This is a list of T cell receptor beta chains from one sample in a study of T cell repertoires in cytomegalovirus infection. TCRdb redid the calling of the reads with MiXCR, one entry per CDR3 protein. The table shows over 300,000 distinct CDR3 sequences, with over 7.5% occurring only once. The material sequenced was PBMCs. The receptors originated from a human donor in good health (CMV status not recorded). Some clones in this sample may be carry-over from other donors' samples. Both conserved end residues are part of each CDR3. A D gene is named only where the DNA matches it firmly. Clone size is shown for a subset of rows, as once, few, many or a class of expanded clone.

j_call,clone_size,d_call,v_call,cdr3_aa,cdr3_nt
TRBJ1-6,many,NA,TRBV7-9,CASSLGQTLNSPLHF,TGTGCCAGCAGCTTAGGGCAAACCCTTAATTCACCCCTCCACTTT
TRBJ2-1,many,NA,TRBV7-2,CASSYRVGATSYNEQFF,TGTGCCAGCAGCTACCGGGTGGGAGCGACTTCCTACAATGAGCAGTTCTTC
TRBJ1-5,NA,TRBD1,TRBV19,CASDRGYSNQPQHF,TGTGCCAGTGACAGGGGGTATAGCAATCAGCCCCAGCATTTT
TRBJ1-4,NA,NA,TRBV15,CATSRGGSWVVNEKLFF,TGTGCCACCAGCAGAGGTGGGAGTTGGGTCGTCAATGAAAAACTGTTTTTT
TRBJ2-7,NA,NA,TRBV20-1,CSARGTASYKQYF,TGCAGTGCTAGAGGGACAGCCTCCTACAAGCAGTACTTC
TRBJ1-1,many,TRBD1,TRBV12-3/TRBV12-4,CASSNDDRENTEAFF,TGTGCCAGCAGCAACGACGACAGGGAGAACACTGAAGCTTTCTTT
TRBJ1-2,few,NA,TRBV12-3/TRBV12-4,CASSLNGFPLYGYTF,TGTGCCAGCAGTTTGAACGGATTCCCTCTCTATGGCTACACCTTC
TRBJ2-5,NA,TRBD2,TRBV29-1,CSVESSGETQYF,TGCAGCGTTGAATCTAGCGGAGAGACCCAGTACTTC
TRBJ2-3,many,TRBD2,TRBV12-3/TRBV12-4,CASSIAGPTDTQYF,TGTGCCAGCAGCATAGCGGGACCCACAGATACGCAGTATTTT
TRBJ2-2,many,NA,TRBV7-3,CASSKARGKTGELFF,TGTGCCAGCAGCAAGGCGCGGGGAAAGACCGGGGAGCTGTTTTTT
TRBJ2-1,NA,TRBD2,TRBV27,CASKPGLAGGANEQFF,TGTGCCAGCAAGCCGGGACTAGCGGGGGGCGCGAATGAGCAGTTCTTC
TRBJ2-1,many,TRBD2,TRBV7-6,CASSPGRFSGTSRNEQFF,TGTGCCAGCAGCCCAGGCCGTTTTTCCGGGACTAGCCGGAATGAGCAGTTCTTC
TRBJ1-5,many,NA,TRBV12-3/TRBV12-4,CASSGNAVRSNQPQHF,TGTGCCAGCAGCGGCAACGCGGTGCGAAGCAATCAGCCCCAGCATTTT
TRBJ2-3,NA,NA,TRBV20-1,CSARTGGPDTQYF,TGCAGTGCTAGGACTGGTGGTCCAGATACGCAGTATTTT
TRBJ2-7,many,TRBD1,TRBV7-2,CASSSHGTGASEQYF,TGTGCCAGCAGCTCCCACGGGACAGGGGCCTCCGAGCAGTACTTC
TRBJ1-4,NA,NA,TRBV7-8,CASSSRWEKLFF,TGTGCCAGCAGCTCCAGATGGGAAAAACTGTTTTTT
TRBJ2-7,few,NA,TRBV11-2,CASSLGLEISYEQYF,TGTGCCAGCAGCCTAGGTCTGGAGATATCCTACGAGCAGTACTTC
TRBJ2-7,many,NA,TRBV28,CASRPSGTPSSYEQYF,TGTGCCAGCAGGCCGTCCGGGACACCTAGCTCCTACGAGCAGTACTTC
TRBJ2-4,NA,NA,TRBV4-2,CASSPRAWLAKNIQYF,TGTGCCAGCAGCCCCCGGGCCTGGCTGGCCAAAAACATTCAGTACTTC
TRBJ1-2,many,NA,TRBV7-2,CASSLGPDNYGYTF,TGTGCCAGCAGCTTAGGGCCGGACAACTATGGCTACACCTTC
TRBJ1-5,NA,NA,TRBV19,CASSPSGLINRPQHF,TGTGCCAGTAGTCCATCGGGACTGATTAATCGGCCCCAGCATTTT
TRBJ2-4,few,TRBD1,TRBV27,CASSPDGQGRPKNIQYF,TGTGCCAGCAGCCCCGACGGACAGGGGAGGCCCAAAAACATTCAGTACTTC
TRBJ2-3,many,NA,TRBV7-9,CASSRDGGQDTQYF,TGTGCCAGCAGCCGGGACGGAGGACAAGATACGCAGTATTTT
TRBJ2-7,many,TRBD2,TRBV12-3/TRBV12-4,CASSDGGDSYEQYF,TGTGCCAGCAGTGACGGGGGGGATTCCTACGAGCAGTACTTC
TRBJ1-5,many,NA,TRBV4-2,CASSQGGQGHQPQHF,TGTGCCAGCAGCCAAGGTGGTCAGGGCCATCAGCCCCAGCATTTT
TRBJ2-5,many,NA,TRBV2,CASRREWGDRQETQYF,TGTGCCAGCAGAAGGGAGTGGGGCGATCGTCAAGAGACCCAGTACTTC
TRBJ2-1,NA,TRBD2,TRBV20-1,CSARARWGAGGDSFF,TGCAGTGCTAGAGCCCGTTGGGGGGCGGGGGGGGACTCCTTCTTC
TRBJ1-5,few,TRBD1,TRBV12-3/TRBV12-4,CASSPSAGTGMDQPQHF,TGTGCCAGCAGTCCGTCGGCCGGGACAGGGATGGATCAGCCCCAGCATTTT
TRBJ2-1,many,NA,TRBV15,CATSPDPAKGVRVSYNEQFF,TGTGCCACCAGCCCAGATCCGGCGAAGGGGGTACGGGTCTCCTACAATGAGCAGTTCTTC
TRBJ1-2,many,NA,TRBV10-3,CAISESNSWGGYTF,TGTGCCATCAGTGAGTCGAACAGCTGGGGTGGCTACACCTTC
TRBJ2-1,few,TRBD2,TRBV19,CASKLAGGRNEQFF,TGTGCCAGTAAGCTGGCGGGGGGTCGCAATGAGCAGTTCTTC
TRBJ2-5,many,NA,TRBV7-2,CASKLGGVSQETQYF,TGTGCCAGCAAGTTAGGGGGAGTTAGCCAAGAGACCCAGTACTTC
TRBJ2-2,many,TRBD2,TRBV7-2,CASSLAAGGPIGELFF,TGTGCCAGCAGCTTGGCAGCGGGAGGGCCAATCGGGGAGCTGTTTTTT
TRBJ1-2,many,NA,TRBV11-2,CASSTGVGGDYGYTF,TGTGCCAGCAGCACCGGCGTGGGAGGGGACTATGGCTACACCTTC
TRBJ2-3,many,TRBD2,TRBV20-1,CSARVRTSGRNTQYF,TGCAGTGCTAGAGTCCGGACTAGCGGGAGAAATACGCAGTATTTT
TRBJ1-1,many,TRBD1,TRBV7-9,CASSLRTGGASEAFF,TGTGCCAGCAGCTTAAGGACAGGGGGCGCCTCTGAAGCTTTCTTT
TRBJ1-1,NA,NA,TRBV28,CASIGNWENTEAFF,TGTGCCAGCATAGGGAATTGGGAGAACACTGAAGCTTTCTTT
TRBJ2-5,many,NA,TRBV7-9,CASSLLPGRGETQYF,TGTGCCAGCAGCTTATTGCCAGGGCGAGGCGAGACCCAGTACTTC
TRBJ2-3,NA,TRBD2,TRBV7-9,CASSHSGEDTQYF,TGTGCCAGCAGCCATAGCGGGGAAGATACGCAGTATTTT
TRBJ2-7,many,TRBD2,TRBV7-2,CASSMGGGYSYEQYF,TGTGCCAGCAGTATGGGCGGGGGGTACTCCTACGAGCAGTACTTC
TRBJ2-3,many,TRBD2,TRBV7-8,CASSLWKAGGTSTDTQYF,TGTGCCAGCAGCTTATGGAAAGCGGGGGGTACTAGCACAGATACGCAGTATTTT
TRBJ2-3,many,NA,TRBV7-2,CASSPPAGRQDTQYF,TGTGCCAGCAGCCCCCCGGCAGGAAGGCAGGATACGCAGTATTTT
TRBJ2-7,NA,NA,TRBV20-1,CSAKTIVHLNTYEQYF,TGCAGTGCAAAGACAATCGTCCACCTAAATACCTACGAGCAGTACTTC